This T cell receptor (beta chain) was obtained from a study of blood T cells in healthy people across ages. Whole-study results and caveats: Naive CD4+ cells and diversity were both higher in long-lived donors than in aged donors. Researchers judged that diversity estimates from one million T cells fell short of true values.

To note about this clonotype: Its antigen is unknown.

Each individual donor underwent a draw of ten milliliters of peripheral blood. Unmatched junction bases numbered 11, after V lost 6 bases and J lost 5 bases. The CDR3 spans 16 residues. Germline V gene sequence: CDR1 MNHEY, CDR2 SVGEGT. The use of a sample-barcoded 5' primer and a J-beta primer mix characterized a second PCR of 7 to 11 cycles. Every sample gave at least 2.5 million paired-end reads containing CDR3. TCRdb fed the 5' RACE reads into MiXCR, producing one record per CDR3 protein. Of approximately 2,000,000 distinct CDR3 sequences listed, roughly two fifths are singletons. The clonotype comes from a human donor in good health. The sample taken for sequencing was blood. The V call is TRBV6-2 or TRBV6-3, the J call TRBJ2-3; 10 positions match TRBD1. The chain's CDR3 is CASRPMTGGLGDTQYF. In DNA form, the CDR3 reads TGTGCCAGCAGACCCATGACAGGGGGCCTCGGAGATACGCAGTATTTT.